This passage covers 6 T cell receptor beta chains from one sample sequenced in a study of T cell repertoires in cytomegalovirus infection. Antigens of these TCRs are unknown. TCRdb re-called the reads through MiXCR, storing one row per CDR3 protein. Of around 340,000 distinct CDR3 sequences listed, roughly 29% are singletons. The material sequenced was cultured PBMCs, taken from culture after CMV antigen stimulation. These receptors originate from a human donor in good health (CMV status not recorded). Some clones in this sample may be carry-over from other donors' samples.

The chain couples TRBV7-8 to TRBJ1-1; 9 bases fit TRBD1. The germline gives CDR1 SGHVS, CDR2 FQNEAQ. V lost 3 bases to trimming and J lost 4 bases; unmatched junction nucleotides: 6. CDR3 size: 15 residues. CDR3 residues: CASSFRTGASTEAFF. In nucleotides, the CDR3 is TGTGCCAGCAGCTTTCGGACAGGGGCGAGCACTGAAGCTTTCTTT.

This sequence joins TRBV4-1 and TRBJ1-5, with 7 bases lining up with TRBD1. CDR1 MGHRA and CDR2 YSYEKL come from the germline V gene. The CDR3 contains 16 residues. Trimming took 2 bases from V and 3 from J; bases not matched to a gene: 7. The CDR3 loop is CASSQKEGQINQPQHF. For the CDR3, the DNA is TGCGCCAGCAGCCAAAAGGAGGGACAGATCAATCAGCCCCAGCATTTT.

This clonotype came up a few times. This rearrangement joins TRBV12-3 or TRBV12-4 to TRBJ2-1; TRBD2 agrees at 10 bases. The CDR3 covers 18 residues. The V segment lost 5 bases and the J segment 7 bases; nucleotides outside the gene matches: 17. CDR3: CASSPHSLLAGWENEQFF. As DNA, the CDR3 is TGTGCCAGCAGTCCTCACTCTTTACTAGCGGGGTGGGAAAATGAGCAGTTCTTC.

This clonotype came up a few times. This rearrangement joins TRBV28 to TRBJ2-2; D remains ambiguous. The CDR3 spans 14 residues. Germline lookup yields CDR1 MDHEN and CDR2 SYDVKM. Trimming shortened V by 7 bases and J by 5 bases, and 14 bases separated the two germline ends. CDR3 residues: CASTYGFITGELFF. The CDR3, as DNA: TGTGCCAGCACCTATGGGTTCATTACCGGGGAGCTGTTTTTT.

The chain carries TRBV29-1 and TRBJ2-4; 7 nucleotides line up with TRBD2. With V trimmed by 6 bases and J by 6 bases, 5 bases remained unmatched. In germline, CDR1 is SQVTM, CDR2 ANQGSEA. This CDR3 contains 12 residues. The CDR3 DNA reads as TGCAGCGTATCGGGGGGAGGAAACATTCAGTACTTC. Its translation is CSVSGGGNIQYF.

The chain recombines TRBV11-3 with TRBJ1-3, with a tentative D call TRBD1 (6 bases). Per germline, CDR1 SGHNT and CDR2 YENEEA. The CDR3 length is 13 residues. V lost 5 bases to trimming and J lost 4 bases, with 9 bases between them. CDR3 sequence reads: CASSLGQGNTIYF. The CDR3, as DNA: TGTGCCAGCAGCCTCGGACAGGGAAACACCATATATTTT.